The rows below give T cell receptor beta chains drawn from one sample of a study of CD8+ T cells in alopecia areata. Using immunoSEQ multiplex PCR, the repertoire was profiled, and TCRdb retains in-frame clones only, with some absent. Of about 290,000 clones in the sample, roughly 50% are singletons; the top ten hold around 1.7%. The source material was CD4+ T cells sorted from blood, sampled at week 24, from a patient treated with tofacitinib. These receptors all stem from a human donor with alopecia areata. Each CDR3 is given with its conserved first and last residue. The order of the fields is clone size, D gene, J gene, V gene, CDR3 DNA, CDR3 protein. D genes are given only for firm matches. Clone size is stated in some rows and not others, as once, few, many or a class when expanded.

abundance: -; d_gene: -; j_gene: TRBJ1-2; v_gene: TRBV30; CDR3nt: TGTGCCTGGAGCGGGACACGCACCGAATCAGGCTACACCTTC; CDR3aa: CAWSGTRTESGYTF
abundance: -; d_gene: -; j_gene: TRBJ1-5; v_gene: TRBV25-1; CDR3nt: TGTGCCAGCAGTGAGGGCTATCAGCCCCAGCATTTT; CDR3aa: CASSEGYQPQHF
abundance: -; d_gene: -; j_gene: TRBJ2-5; v_gene: TRBV7-2; CDR3nt: TGTGCCAGCAGCTTAACCCTGAGGCGGGAAGAGACCCAGTACTTC; CDR3aa: CASSLTLRREETQYF
abundance: -; d_gene: -; j_gene: TRBJ2-3; v_gene: TRBV4-2; CDR3nt: TGTGCCAGCAGCCAAGATCAAGCGGCGGGGGATACGCAGTATTTT; CDR3aa: CASSQDQAAGDTQYF
abundance: -; d_gene: -; j_gene: TRBJ1-2; v_gene: TRBV28; CDR3nt: TGTGCCAGCAGTTTATCGGGGGGCCTATATGGCTACACCTTC; CDR3aa: CASSLSGGLYGYTF
abundance: few; d_gene: -; j_gene: TRBJ2-3; v_gene: TRBV19; CDR3nt: TGTGCCAGTAGGTTCAAAGGGGAGCACACAGATACGCAGTATTTT; CDR3aa: CASRFKGEHTDTQYF
abundance: -; d_gene: -; j_gene: TRBJ2-7; v_gene: TRBV2; CDR3nt: TGTGCCAGCAGTGAAGGTGACAGGGGACTAGGCGAGCAGTACTTC; CDR3aa: CASSEGDRGLGEQYF
abundance: -; d_gene: TRBD2; j_gene: TRBJ2-5; v_gene: TRBV6-5; CDR3nt: TGTGCCAGCAGCAGACTAGCCGGTGAGACCCAGTACTTC; CDR3aa: CASSRLAGETQYF
abundance: -; d_gene: -; j_gene: TRBJ2-7; v_gene: TRBV2; CDR3nt: TGTGCCAGCAGTGAGGACAGCTCCTACGAGCAGTACTTC; CDR3aa: CASSEDSSYEQYF
abundance: -; d_gene: TRBD2; j_gene: TRBJ2-7; v_gene: TRBV7-2; CDR3nt: TGTGCCAGCAGCCGGGACTATATAGACGAGCAGTACTTC; CDR3aa: CASSRDYIDEQYF
abundance: -; d_gene: -; j_gene: TRBJ1-2; v_gene: TRBV15; CDR3nt: TGTGCCACCAGCAGAGATTCGAGTCGGTATGGCTACACCTTC; CDR3aa: CATSRDSSRYGYTF
abundance: once; d_gene: -; j_gene: TRBJ2-7; v_gene: TRBV5-1; CDR3nt: TGCGCCAGCAGCTTAAAGGGCAGCTCCTACGAGCAGTACTTC; CDR3aa: CASSLKGSSYEQYF
abundance: -; d_gene: -; j_gene: TRBJ1-6; v_gene: TRBV30; CDR3nt: TGTGCCTGGCATGCCGTCGGGGCTTCACCCCTCCACTTT; CDR3aa: CAWHAVGASPLHF
abundance: once; d_gene: -; j_gene: TRBJ2-5; v_gene: TRBV15; CDR3nt: TGTGCCACCAGCAGAGGGCAGGGAGAGACCCAGTACTTC; CDR3aa: CATSRGQGETQYF
abundance: -; d_gene: -; j_gene: TRBJ1-3; v_gene: TRBV30; CDR3nt: TGTGCCTGGATATTTATGGGATTAACTGGAAACACCATATATTTT; CDR3aa: CAWIFMGLTGNTIYF
abundance: few; d_gene: -; j_gene: TRBJ1-1; v_gene: TRBV7-8; CDR3nt: TGTGCCAGCAGCCCCACAGGGTCGTGGACTGAAGCTTTCTTT; CDR3aa: CASSPTGSWTEAFF
abundance: -; d_gene: -; j_gene: TRBJ2-7; v_gene: TRBV7-2; CDR3nt: TGTGCCAGCAGCCCAACATGGGGGGGCCCCTACGAGCAGTACTTC; CDR3aa: CASSPTWGGPYEQYF
abundance: many; d_gene: -; j_gene: TRBJ2-5; v_gene: TRBV5-1; CDR3nt: TGCGCCAGCAGCTCCGGCGGGCGGGAGACCCAGTACTTC; CDR3aa: CASSSGGRETQYF
abundance: -; d_gene: TRBD1; j_gene: TRBJ2-7; v_gene: TRBV10-3; CDR3nt: TGTGCCATCAGTACAGCGACAGGGGGCATCGGAAACTCCTACGAGCAGTACTTC; CDR3aa: CAISTATGGIGNSYEQYF
abundance: few; d_gene: -; j_gene: TRBJ2-2; v_gene: TRBV27; CDR3nt: TGTGCCAGCCGAGGGAGAGGGGGGAACACCGGGGAGCTGTTTTTT; CDR3aa: CASRGRGGNTGELFF
abundance: few; d_gene: TRBD1; j_gene: TRBJ1-2; v_gene: TRBV7-9; CDR3nt: TGTGCCAGCAGCTCGGAGGACAGGGGCCATGGCTACACCTTC; CDR3aa: CASSSEDRGHGYTF
abundance: -; d_gene: -; j_gene: TRBJ1-2; v_gene: TRBV6-5; CDR3nt: TGTGCCAGCAGTTCGACGGACGGAGGCTACACCTTC; CDR3aa: CASSSTDGGYTF
abundance: -; d_gene: -; j_gene: TRBJ2-7; v_gene: TRBV6-5; CDR3nt: TGTGCCAGCAGTTACGGGCAGGTCCTATCCTACGAGCAGTACTTC; CDR3aa: CASSYGQVLSYEQYF
abundance: -; d_gene: -; j_gene: TRBJ2-2; v_gene: TRBV5-1; CDR3nt: TGCGCCAGCAGCCTCGGTCCCAATCCCACCGGGGAGCTGTTTTTT; CDR3aa: CASSLGPNPTGELFF
abundance: -; d_gene: -; j_gene: TRBJ2-1; v_gene: TRBV4-3; CDR3nt: TGCGCCAGCAGCCAAACGGTGCGGGGACCCTGGGATGAGCAGTTCTTC; CDR3aa: CASSQTVRGPWDEQFF
abundance: -; d_gene: -; j_gene: TRBJ2-7; v_gene: TRBV5-1; CDR3nt: TGCGCCAGCAGCTTGAACGTTTGGTACTTC; CDR3aa: CASSLNVWYF
abundance: -; d_gene: -; j_gene: TRBJ1-1; v_gene: TRBV5-1; CDR3nt: TGCGCCAGCAGCTTGGGGGGGCCCACTGAAGCTTTCTTT; CDR3aa: CASSLGGPTEAFF
abundance: once; d_gene: TRBD1; j_gene: TRBJ1-6; v_gene: TRBV5-1; CDR3nt: TGCGCCAGCAGCTTGGGAAACTCTCCCGGGACAGCAAACAATTCACCCCTCCACTTT; CDR3aa: CASSLGNSPGTANNSPLHF
abundance: few; d_gene: TRBD1; j_gene: TRBJ2-5; v_gene: TRBV5-4; CDR3nt: TGTGCCAGCAGCCCCACAGGGGGCGAGACCCAGTACTTC; CDR3aa: CASSPTGGETQYF
abundance: few; d_gene: -; j_gene: TRBJ2-5; v_gene: TRBV7-9; CDR3nt: TGTGCCAGCAGCTTAAAAGTGGTGGGGGACCAAGAGACCCAGTACTTC; CDR3aa: CASSLKVVGDQETQYF